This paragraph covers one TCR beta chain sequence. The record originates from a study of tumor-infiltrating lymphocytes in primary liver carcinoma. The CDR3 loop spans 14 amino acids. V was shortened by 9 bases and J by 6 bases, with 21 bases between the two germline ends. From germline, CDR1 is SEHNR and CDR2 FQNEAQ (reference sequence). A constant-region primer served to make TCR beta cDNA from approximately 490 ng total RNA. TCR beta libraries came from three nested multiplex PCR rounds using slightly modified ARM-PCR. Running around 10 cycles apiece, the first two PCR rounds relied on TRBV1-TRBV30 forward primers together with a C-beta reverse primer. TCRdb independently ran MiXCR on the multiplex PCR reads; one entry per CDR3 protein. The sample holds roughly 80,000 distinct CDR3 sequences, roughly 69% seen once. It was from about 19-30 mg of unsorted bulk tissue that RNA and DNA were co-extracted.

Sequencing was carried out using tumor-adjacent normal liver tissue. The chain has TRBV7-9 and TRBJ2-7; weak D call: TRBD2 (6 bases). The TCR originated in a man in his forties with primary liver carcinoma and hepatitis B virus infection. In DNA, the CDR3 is TGTGCCAGTAGCACCGGGACTGGAGGAGGCGAGCAGTACTTC. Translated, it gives CASSTGTGGGEQYF.